This paragraph covers one T cell receptor (beta chain) sequence. Per the original data handling: Reference gene primer amplification gave nucleated cell count estimates. Data came from immunoSEQ multiplex PCR; TCRdb stores just in-frame clones and leaves some out. V, J and clone size were drawn from that table, and D and trimming were deduced from the DNA. The table lists roughly 91,000 clones, 84% of them singletons. Between the trimmed V and J ends, which lost 0 bases and 12 bases, there was a span of 9 bases. This CDR3 has 12 residues. CDR1 LGHDT and CDR2 YNNKEL come from the germline V gene (reference sequence). The data belong to a study of blood T cell repertoires in COVID-19. About the study: Sites across the United States, Italy and Spain contributed samples from acute and convalescent COVID-19. Sources were T cells, B-cell-depleted T cells, or PBMCs; the material itself was cDNA or gDNA.

The chain combines TRBV3-1 (or the pseudogene TRBV3-2) with TRBJ2-1; a possible D gene is TRBD2 (5 bases). The material sequenced was peripheral blood. The TCR comes from a man in his sixties or seventies with active or convalescent COVID-19. In nucleotides, the CDR3 is TGTGCCAGCAGCCAAGAGGAGACTATGCAGTTCTTC. Translated: CASSQEETMQFF.